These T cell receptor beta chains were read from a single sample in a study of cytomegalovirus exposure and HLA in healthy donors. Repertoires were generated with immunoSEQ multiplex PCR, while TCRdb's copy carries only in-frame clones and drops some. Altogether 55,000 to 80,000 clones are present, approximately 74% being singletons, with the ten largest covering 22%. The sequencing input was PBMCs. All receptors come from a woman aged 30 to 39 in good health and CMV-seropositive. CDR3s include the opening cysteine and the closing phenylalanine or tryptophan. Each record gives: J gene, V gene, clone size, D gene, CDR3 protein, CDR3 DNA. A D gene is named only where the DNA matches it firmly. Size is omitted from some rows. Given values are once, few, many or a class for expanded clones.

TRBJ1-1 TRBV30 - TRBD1 CASDRGNTEAFF TGTGCCTCAGACAGGGGGAACACTGAAGCTTTCTTT
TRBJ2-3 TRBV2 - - CASRFTSITTDTQYF TGTGCCAGCAGGTTCACTAGCATCACAACAGATACGCAGTATTTT
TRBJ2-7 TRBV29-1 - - CSSRCEQYF TGCAGTTCCCGTTGTGAGCAGTACTTC
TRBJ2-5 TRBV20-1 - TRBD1 CSAPQGVAQYF TGCAGTGCTCCGCAGGGGGTCGCACAGTACTTC
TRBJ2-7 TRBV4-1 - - CASSQFQGDSYEQYF TGCGCCAGCAGCCAATTTCAGGGCGACTCCTACGAGCAGTACTTC
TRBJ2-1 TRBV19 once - CASSRRVRNEQFF TGTGCCAGTAGTCGGCGGGTAAGGAATGAGCAGTTCTTC
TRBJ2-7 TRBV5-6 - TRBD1 CASSSTGDYYEQYF TGTGCCAGCAGCTCGACAGGGGATTACTACGAGCAGTACTTC
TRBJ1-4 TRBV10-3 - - CAISEPTEFPNEKLFF TGTGCCATCAGTGAACCTACAGAGTTTCCTAATGAAAAACTGTTTTTT
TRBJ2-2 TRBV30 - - CAWPRGTGELFF TGTGCCTGGCCCCGAGGGACCGGGGAGCTGTTTTTT
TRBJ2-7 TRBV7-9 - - CASSWETYEQYF TGTGCCAGCAGCTGGGAGACCTACGAGCAGTACTTC
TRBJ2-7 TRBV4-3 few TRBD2 CASSASSGRFYEQYF TGCGCCAGCAGTGCGTCGAGCGGGAGGTTCTACGAGCAGTACTTC
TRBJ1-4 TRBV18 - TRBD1 CASSPGQKGEKLFF TGTGCCAGCTCACCGGGACAGAAAGGTGAAAAACTGTTTTTT
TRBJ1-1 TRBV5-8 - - CASRKNRGYTEAFF TGTGCCAGCCGTAAGAATAGGGGTTACACTGAAGCTTTCTTT
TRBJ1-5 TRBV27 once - CASSLRSQNQPQHF TGTGCCAGCAGTTTAAGGTCACAGAATCAGCCCCAGCATTTT
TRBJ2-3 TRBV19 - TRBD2 CASSRGLTDTQYF TGTGCCAGTAGTAGGGGACTAACAGATACGCAGTATTTT
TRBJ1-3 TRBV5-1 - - CASSSNSGNTIYF TGCGCCAGCAGCTCCAATTCTGGAAACACCATATATTTT
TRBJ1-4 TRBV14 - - CASSLLTGGNEKLFF TGTGCCAGCAGCCTTCTGACAGGTGGAAATGAAAAACTGTTTTTT
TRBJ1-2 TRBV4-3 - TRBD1 CASSQGDRSGYTF TGCGCCAGCAGCCAAGGGGACAGGTCTGGCTACACCTTC
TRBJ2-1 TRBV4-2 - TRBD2 CASSQDRTSGSNEQFF TGTGCCAGCAGCCAAGATAGGACTAGCGGGAGCAATGAGCAGTTCTTC
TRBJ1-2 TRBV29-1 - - CSVKEYGYTF TGCAGCGTTAAGGAGTATGGCTACACCTTC
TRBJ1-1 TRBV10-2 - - CASSITLNTEAFF TGCGCCAGCAGCATAACTTTGAACACTGAAGCTTTCTTT
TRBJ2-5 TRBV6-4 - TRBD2 CASRPQGGASSETQYF TGTGCCAGCAGACCCCAGGGAGGGGCTAGCTCGGAGACCCAGTACTTC
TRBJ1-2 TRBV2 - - CASGTPGYGYTF TGTGCCAGCGGAACCCCGGGCTATGGCTACACCTTC
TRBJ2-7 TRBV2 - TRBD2 CASSGGIAGRRREQYF TGTGCCAGCAGCGGGGGGATAGCGGGGCGCAGAAGGGAGCAGTACTTC
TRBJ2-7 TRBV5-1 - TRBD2 CASSLGGLVNEQYF TGCGCCAGCAGCTTGGGGGGACTAGTGAACGAGCAGTACTTC
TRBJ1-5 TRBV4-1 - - CASSQDPLGRQQPQHF TGCGCCAGCAGCCAAGATCCCCTGGGGCGTCAACAGCCCCAGCATTTT
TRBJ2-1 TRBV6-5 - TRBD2 CARVLPGLAGGEQFF TGTGCCAGAGTATTACCGGGACTAGCGGGGGGTGAGCAGTTCTTC
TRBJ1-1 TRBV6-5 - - CASRAQFHTEAFF TGTGCCAGCAGGGCCCAGTTCCACACTGAAGCTTTCTTT
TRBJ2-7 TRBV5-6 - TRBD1 CASSRDSYGQYF TGTGCCAGCAGCCGGGACAGCTACGGGCAGTACTTC
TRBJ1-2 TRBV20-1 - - CSARVGYGYTF TGCAGTGCTAGAGTCGGCTATGGCTACACCTTC
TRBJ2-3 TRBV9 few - CASSGRFGTDTQYF TGTGCCAGCAGCGGGAGATTTGGTACAGATACGCAGTATTTT
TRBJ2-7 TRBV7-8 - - CASSGDMVGEQYF TGTGCCAGCAGCGGTGACATGGTGGGCGAGCAGTACTTC
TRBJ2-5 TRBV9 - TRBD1 CASSITGTGPATQYF TGTGCCAGCAGCATTACCGGGACAGGCCCTGCGACCCAGTACTTC
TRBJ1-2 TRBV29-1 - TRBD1 CSVEDRTGHGYTF TGCAGCGTTGAAGATCGGACAGGTCATGGCTACACCTTC
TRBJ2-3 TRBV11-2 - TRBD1 CASSPSQGRPTDTQYF TGTGCCAGCAGCCCTTCACAGGGGCGCCCCACAGATACGCAGTATTTT
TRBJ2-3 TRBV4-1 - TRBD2 CASRRLAVPAGGTDTQYF TGCGCCAGCAGGAGACTAGCGGTCCCTGCTGGTGGCACAGATACGCAGTATTTT
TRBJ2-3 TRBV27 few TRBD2 CASSFAAGASDTQYF TGTGCCAGCAGTTTTGCAGCGGGAGCTTCAGATACGCAGTATTTT
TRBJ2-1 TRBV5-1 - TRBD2 CASSLEISAGESFF TGCGCCAGCAGCTTGGAAATCTCCGCGGGAGAAAGCTTCTTC
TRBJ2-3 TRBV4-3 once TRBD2 CASSQRTSEVGDTQYF TGCGCCAGCAGCCAACGGACTAGCGAGGTCGGGGATACGCAGTATTTT
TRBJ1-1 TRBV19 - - CASRDRRNTEAFF TGTGCCAGTAGAGACAGGCGGAACACTGAAGCTTTCTTT
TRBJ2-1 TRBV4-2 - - CASSQDLAGMDEQFF TGTGCCAGCAGCCAAGATTTGGCCGGGATGGATGAGCAGTTCTTC
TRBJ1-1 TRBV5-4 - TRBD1 CASSLPGQGFVSEAFF TGTGCCAGCAGCTTGCCGGGACAGGGTTTTGTGTCTGAAGCTTTCTTT
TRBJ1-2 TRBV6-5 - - CASSIGDDGGYTF TGTGCCAGCAGTATAGGAGACGATGGTGGCTACACCTTC
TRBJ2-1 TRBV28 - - CASNANLIEQFF TGTGCCAGCAACGCCAACCTAATTGAGCAGTTCTTC
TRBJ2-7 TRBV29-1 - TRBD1 CSAGQGSEQYF TGCAGCGCAGGACAGGGCAGCGAGCAGTACTTC
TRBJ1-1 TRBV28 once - CASSSGVEAFF TGTGCCAGCAGTTCGGGGGTTGAAGCTTTCTTT
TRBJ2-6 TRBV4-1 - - CASSQWGGREVAGANVLTF TGCGCCAGCAGCCAATGGGGGGGCCGGGAAGTGGCTGGGGCCAACGTCCTGACTTTC
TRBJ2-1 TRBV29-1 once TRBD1 CSVRTRDRTYNEQFF TGCAGCGTGCGAACACGGGACAGAACTTACAATGAGCAGTTCTTC